This TCR beta chain was obtained from a study of T cell changes during pregnancy in multiple sclerosis. This clone has only one observation. Data came from immunoSEQ multiplex PCR; TCRdb stores just in-frame clones and leaves some out. Found here are some 45,000 clones, approximately 92% of them singletons; the top ten hold about 2.1%. CDR1 is MNHEY and CDR2 is SMNVEV in the germline V gene (reference sequence). The CDR3 runs to 15 residues. V was pared by 5 bases and J by 8 bases, with 16 bases between. The chain is built from TRBV27 and TRBJ1-6; D gene uncertain. Sequenced material: CD4+ T cells from peripheral blood mononuclear cells, taken after pregnancy. This receptor was obtained from a female donor in good health, enrolled as a control in a pregnancy study. In DNA, the CDR3 is TGTGCCAGCAGTGCCTTAGCTCGGGGAGATTCACCCCTCCACTTT. Residues: CASSALARGDSPLHF.